This T cell receptor (beta chain) was documented in a study of blood T cell repertoires in COVID-19. Looking at the study overall: The cDNA or gDNA used as material had been derived from T cells, B-cell-depleted T cells, or PBMCs.

Assay: immunoSEQ multiplex PCR; the TCRdb copy retains only in-frame clones and omits some. The sample carries fewer than 400,000 clones, about nine tenths recorded once. Per germline, CDR1 SQVTM and CDR2 ANQGSEA. CDR3 length: 13 residues. V lost 5 bases and J lost 5, with 15 bases in between. Recovered status in Cohort 3 required two negative PCRs, clearance, or symptom resolution. The source material was PBMCs or T cells enriched from blood (not recorded which). The TCR originated in a man aged 30 to 39 who had recovered from COVID-19. V and J are TRBV29-1 and TRBJ1-2, with D possibly being TRBD1 (5 bases). The CDR3 sequence: CSVPKQGSYGYTF. In DNA, the CDR3 is TGCAGCGTTCCAAAGCAGGGATCTTATGGCTACACCTTC.